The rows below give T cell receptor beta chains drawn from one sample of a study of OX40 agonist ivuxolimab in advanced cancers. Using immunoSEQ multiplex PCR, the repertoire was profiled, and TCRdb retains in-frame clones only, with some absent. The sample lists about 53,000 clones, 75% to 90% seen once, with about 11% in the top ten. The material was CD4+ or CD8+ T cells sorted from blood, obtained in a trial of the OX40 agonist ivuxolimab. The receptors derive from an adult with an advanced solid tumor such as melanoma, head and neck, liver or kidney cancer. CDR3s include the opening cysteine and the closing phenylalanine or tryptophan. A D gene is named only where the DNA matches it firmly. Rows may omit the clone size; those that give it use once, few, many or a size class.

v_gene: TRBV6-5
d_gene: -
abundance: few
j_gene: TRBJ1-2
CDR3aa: CASSSSSDRAYGYTF
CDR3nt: TGTGCCAGCAGTTCCTCGTCGGACAGAGCCTATGGCTACACCTTC

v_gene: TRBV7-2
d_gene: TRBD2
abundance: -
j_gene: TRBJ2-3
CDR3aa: CASSSQSGATDTQYF
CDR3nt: TGTGCCAGCAGCTCCCAAAGCGGGGCCACAGATACGCAGTATTTT

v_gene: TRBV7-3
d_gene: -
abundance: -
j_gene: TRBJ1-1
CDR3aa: CASSLRRASSTEAFF
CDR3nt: TGTGCCAGCAGCTTAAGGCGCGCAAGTAGCACTGAAGCTTTCTTT

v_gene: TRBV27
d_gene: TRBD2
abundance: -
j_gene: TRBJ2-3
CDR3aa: CASSFGGTSGRGPDTQYF
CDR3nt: TGTGCCAGCAGTTTTGGAGGGACTAGCGGGAGGGGGCCAGATACGCAGTATTTT

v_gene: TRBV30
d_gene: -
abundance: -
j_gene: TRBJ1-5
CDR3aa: CAWSYNLGGFNQPQHF
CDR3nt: TGTGCCTGGAGTTATAATTTGGGGGGATTTAATCAGCCCCAGCATTTT

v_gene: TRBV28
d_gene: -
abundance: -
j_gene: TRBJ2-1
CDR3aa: CASGLAVVGEQFF
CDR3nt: TGTGCCAGCGGGCTAGCAGTAGTAGGTGAGCAGTTCTTC

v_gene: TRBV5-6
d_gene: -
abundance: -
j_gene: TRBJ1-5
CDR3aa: CASSLGARGQPQHF
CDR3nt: TGTGCCAGCAGCTTGGGGGCGCGGGGGCAGCCCCAGCATTTT

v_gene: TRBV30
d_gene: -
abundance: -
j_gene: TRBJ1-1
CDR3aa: CAWSPLGRYTEAFF
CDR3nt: TGTGCCTGGAGTCCCCTCGGTAGGTACACTGAAGCTTTCTTT

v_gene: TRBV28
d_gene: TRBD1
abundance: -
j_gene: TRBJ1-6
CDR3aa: CASRDRGDSPLHF
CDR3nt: TGTGCCAGCCGGGACAGGGGGGATTCACCCCTCCACTTT

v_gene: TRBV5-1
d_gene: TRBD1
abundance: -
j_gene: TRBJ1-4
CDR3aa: CASSVSGTGHEKLFF
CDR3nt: TGCGCCAGCAGCGTGTCCGGGACAGGGCATGAAAAACTGTTTTTT